This is a list of T cell receptor beta chains from one sample in a study of blood T cell repertoires in COVID-19. Sequencing used immunoSEQ multiplex PCR; TCRdb keeps in-frame clones, though not all of them. Here the sample spans fewer than 250,000 clones, about 80% being singletons. Sequencing was performed on peripheral blood. The receptors stem from an older woman with COVID-19, enrolled during active disease. The conserved cysteine and the conserved F or W are not part of the CDR3 here. Fields, in order: V gene, J gene, CDR3 protein.

v_gene: TRBV24-1; j_gene: TRBJ2-7; CDR3aa: ATSAGTSGVREQY
v_gene: TRBV7-9; j_gene: TRBJ2-2; CDR3aa: ASSADRINTGELF
v_gene: TRBV5-1; j_gene: TRBJ1-4; CDR3aa: ASSLVPGVNEKLF
v_gene: TRBV4-2; j_gene: TRBJ1-5; CDR3aa: ASSQGLQRRQPQH
v_gene: TRBV11-3; j_gene: TRBJ2-1; CDR3aa: ASSSTLAGGPNEQF
v_gene: TRBV27; j_gene: TRBJ2-1; CDR3aa: ASSWSRTREQF
v_gene: TRBV30; j_gene: TRBJ1-1; CDR3aa: ACRQARIPEAF
v_gene: TRBV7-9; j_gene: TRBJ2-5; CDR3aa: ASSFSERGETQY
v_gene: TRBV3-1/TRBV3-2; j_gene: TRBJ1-5; CDR3aa: ASSQERNQPQH
v_gene: TRBV19; j_gene: TRBJ1-5; CDR3aa: ASRTGTTGLSQPQH
v_gene: TRBV19; j_gene: TRBJ1-5; CDR3aa: ASSTVDRARQPQH
v_gene: TRBV5-1; j_gene: TRBJ2-5; CDR3aa: ASSFGQGGETQY
v_gene: TRBV7-2; j_gene: TRBJ2-3; CDR3aa: ASSQPPSGESTDTQY
v_gene: TRBV6-7; j_gene: TRBJ1-1; CDR3aa: ASSYTDRDGDTEAF
v_gene: TRBV29-1; j_gene: TRBJ2-5; CDR3aa: SVDRVETQY
v_gene: TRBV6-5; j_gene: TRBJ1-1; CDR3aa: ASRGGSNTEAF
v_gene: TRBV7-2; j_gene: TRBJ2-2; CDR3aa: ASSLAKGLAGKDTGELF
v_gene: TRBV7-2; j_gene: TRBJ2-3; CDR3aa: ASSLAVAGGLGDTQY
v_gene: TRBV6-5; j_gene: TRBJ1-2; CDR3aa: ASRDRMDYGYT
v_gene: TRBV7-9; j_gene: TRBJ1-2; CDR3aa: ASSLRGQGGYT
v_gene: TRBV4-3; j_gene: TRBJ2-3; CDR3aa: ASSPTGTSGSDTQY
v_gene: TRBV10-3; j_gene: TRBJ2-2; CDR3aa: ATGLEGLGNTGELF